This T cell receptor beta chain appears in the sequencing data of a study of cytotoxic CD8 clonotypes in ibrutinib-treated CLL. Overall study context: Response sampling came at median 12 months of treatment, ranging about 6 to 36 months. Findings of the study overall: Clonality measured at baseline exceeded age-matched healthy donors, tracking circulating CD8+ T-cell counts. Public clonotypes (which were uncommon) either contracted or remained stable on treatment.

On this clone: Its antigen is undetermined.

Depth targeted 1 in 200,000 to 1 in 1 million T cells, averaging about 9.2x coverage per clonotype. Clones were sequenced by immunoSEQ multiplex PCR, and TCRdb holds only the in-frame ones, with some missing. Of about 130,000 clones listed, approximately 85% are singletons. The ends were cut back, 5 bases at V and 4 bases at J, with 11 bases in the middle. The CDR3 loop spans 13 amino acids. Germline V gene sequence: CDR1 SGHTA, CDR2 FQGNSA. J is TRBJ1-1 and V is TRBV7-2; possibly TRBD1 for D (6 bases). The sequencing here drew on PBMCs, taken after 24 months of ibrutinib treatment. The sequence derives from a human donor with chronic lymphocytic leukemia. Here the CDR3 DNA reads TGTGCCAGCAGCGCTGTAGGGGGCACTGAAGCTTTCTTT. Translating it yields CASSAVGGTEAFF. The complete variable domain, with remaining parts taken from reference TRBV7-2 and TRBJ1-1, reads GAGVSQSPSNKVTEKGKDVELRCDPISGHTALYWYRQSLGQGLEFLIYFQGNSAPDKSGLPSDRFSAERTGGSVSTLTIQRTQQEDSAVYLCASSAVGGTEAFFGQGTRLTVV.